This entry lists 8 T cell receptor beta chains sequenced from one sample in a study of blood T cell repertoires in COVID-19. Assay: immunoSEQ multiplex PCR; the TCRdb copy retains only in-frame clones and omits some. The sample shows 270,000 or so clones, just under 90% of them seen only once. What was sequenced was PBMCs or T cells enriched from blood (not recorded which). The receptors stem from a woman aged 25 to 39 with acute COVID-19.

The chain carries TRBV3-1 (or the pseudogene TRBV3-2) and TRBJ2-1; the match to TRBD1 covers 9 bases. In germline, CDR1 is LGHDT, CDR2 YNNKEL (reference sequence). J was trimmed by 15 bases and V by 5 bases; bases with no gene match: 17. There are 15 residues in the CDR3. CDR3 sequence (DNA): TGTGCCAGCAGCGCTACCGGGACAGGGATTACTATAAGGTTCTTC. Its translation: CASSATGTGITIRFF.

The V and J genes are TRBV24-1 and TRBJ2-2; 7 bases line up with TRBD2. The CDR3 runs to 17 residues. Looked up from germline, CDR1 is KGHDR and CDR2 is SFDVKD. V dropped 4 bases and J dropped 1; count of bases not matched to a gene: 8. The CDR3 DNA reads as TGTGCCACCAGTGAGGGTGGATGGGGGGGGAACACCGGGGAGCTGTTTTTT. Its protein is CATSEGGWGGNTGELFF.

The V call is TRBV4-2, the J call TRBJ2-3; 9 nucleotides agree with TRBD2. Germline V gene data show CDR1 as LGHNA and CDR2 as YNFKEQ. Trimming removed 6 bases from V and 3 bases from J; junction bases left unmatched: 10. This CDR3 contains 16 residues. CDR3 nucleotides: TGTGCCAGCAGTCGGGACGCGGGAGGGCTAACAGATACGCAGTATTTT. It codes for CASSRDAGGLTDTQYF.

The V and J genes are TRBV29-1 and TRBJ2-7, with TRBD1 matching over 9 bases. Trimming at V came to 1 base and at J to 3 bases, leaving 10 bases not matched to a gene. This CDR3 spans 16 amino acids. Germline values: CDR1 SQVTM, CDR2 ANQGSEA. CDR3 nucleotides: TGCAGCGTTGAAGCCCCGACAGGGGGAGATCGCTACGAGCAGTACTTC. This encodes CSVEAPTGGDRYEQYF.

This rearrangement joins TRBV5-4 to TRBJ1-1; D is possibly TRBD1 (5 bases). V lost 4 bases to trimming and J lost 4 bases, with 17 bases between them. CDR3 size: 15 residues. Looked up from germline, CDR1 is SGHNT and CDR2 is YYREEE (reference sequence). The CDR3 here is CASSLRGAQGTEAFF. CDR3 DNA: TGTGCCAGCAGCCTCCGCGGGGCCCAGGGCACTGAAGCTTTCTTT. Full variable domain (rest looked up from reference TRBV5-4 and TRBJ1-1): ETGVTQSPTHLIKTRGQQVTLRCSSQSGHNTVSWYQQALGQGPQFIFQYYREEENGRGNFPPRFSGLQFPNYSSELNVNALELDDSALYLCASSLRGAQGTEAFFGQGTRLTVV.

This chain links TRBV19 with TRBJ2-3; 7 bases map to TRBD2. Losses at the gene ends were 6 bases for V and 6 bases for J; bases not matched to a gene: 6. The CDR3 extends over 13 amino acids. Germline loops: CDR1 LNHDA, CDR2 SQIVND (reference sequence). The CDR3 sequence: CASRYSAGDTQYF. The CDR3, as DNA: TGTGCCAGTAGGTACTCAGCGGGGGATACGCAGTATTTT.

The chain recombines TRBV11-3 with TRBJ2-3, with 10 nucleotides matching TRBD2. Germline lookup yields CDR1 SGHNT and CDR2 YENEEA. The CDR3 has 18 residues. J gave up 4 bases and V 6 bases, and 16 bases lay outside the gene matches. CDR3 nucleotides: TGTGCCAGCAGTCCTCAGGTTGCTAGCGGGAGACCCTCAGATACGCAGTATTTT. Encoded protein: CASSPQVASGRPSDTQYF.

The chain combines TRBV4-1 with TRBJ1-1; a possible D gene is TRBD1 (5 bases). CDR1 is MGHRA, CDR2 YSYEKL, per germline. The V and J ends lost 4 bases and 1 base respectively, with 7 bases between them. CDR3 length: 13 residues. The DNA for the CDR3 is TGCGCCAGCAGCCCTGGACAGAACACTGAAGCTTTCTTT. Its protein product is CASSPGQNTEAFF.